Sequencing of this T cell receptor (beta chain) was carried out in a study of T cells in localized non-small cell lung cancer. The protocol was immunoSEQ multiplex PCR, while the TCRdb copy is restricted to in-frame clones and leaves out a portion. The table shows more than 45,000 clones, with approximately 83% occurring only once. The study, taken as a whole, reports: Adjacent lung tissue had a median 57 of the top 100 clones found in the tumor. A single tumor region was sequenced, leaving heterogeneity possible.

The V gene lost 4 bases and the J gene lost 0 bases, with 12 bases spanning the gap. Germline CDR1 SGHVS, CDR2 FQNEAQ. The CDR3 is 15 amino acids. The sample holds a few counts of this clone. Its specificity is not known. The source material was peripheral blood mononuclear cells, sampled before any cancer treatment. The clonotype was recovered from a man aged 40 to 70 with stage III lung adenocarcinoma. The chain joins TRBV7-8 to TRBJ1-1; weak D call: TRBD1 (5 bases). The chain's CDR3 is CASSSSDSLNTEAFF. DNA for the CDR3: TGTGCCAGCAGCTCATCAGACAGCCTGAACACTGAAGCTTTCTTT.